The clone carrying this TCR beta chain was seen a handful of times. The CDR3 totals 15 residues. Deletions cut 0 bases from V and 1 base from J, with 12 bases between. Germline-derived CDR1 and CDR2 are DFQATT and SNEGSKA (reference sequence). No cell sorting was done before RNA was extracted from the tissue. This non-tumor lung sample came from over 3 cm beyond the tumor edge. This record comes from a study of tumor and adjacent non-tumor tissue in lung cancer. Three rounds of nested PCR, following a modified ARM-PCR protocol, produced the TCRbeta library. One entry per CDR3 protein, called by TCRdb with MiXCR from the multiplex PCR reads. The sample holds over 40,000 distinct CDR3 sequences; 74% are singletons and the top ten take 20% to 30%.

The origin of this receptor is a woman aged 55-69 years with non-small cell lung cancer. The chain uses TRBV20-1 and TRBJ1-1, with D perhaps TRBD1 (5 bases). Sequencing input: distant non-tumor lung tissue. Here the CDR3 DNA reads TGCAGTGCTAGAGATTTCAGGGCCTCGAACACTGAAGCTTTCTTT. Protein product: CSARDFRASNTEAFF.